Shown below are 20 T cell receptor beta chains from a single sample sequenced in a study of T cells expressing NK-cell markers (dated by TCRdb to the early 2020s). The library was built by means of 5' RACE. Sequencer: Illumina HiSeq 2000. TCRdb reprocessed the reads, reporting each CDR3 protein sequence once and no DNA. The table for this sample shows 150,000 to 160,000 distinct CDR3 sequences. The top ten constitute approximately 35% of the sample. The sequenced sample was blood T cells: a sorted CD56 or NKG2C T cell subset, CD4+ or CD8+ T cells, or bulk PBMC T cells (not recorded which). The receptors originated from a woman between 50 and 59 years old in good health. Donor details come from another sample of the same person, matched by shared clones.

The chain employs TRBV9 and TRBJ2-1; absent DNA, TCRdb's TRBD2 call cannot be checked. This CDR3 has 14 amino acids. Germline loops: CDR1 SGDLS, CDR2 YYNGEE. The chain's CDR3 is CASSVAGVRNEQFF. Looking up the rest from reference TRBV9 and TRBJ2-1 gives the full variable domain: DSGVTQTPKHLITATGQRVTLRCSPRSGDLSVYWYQQSLDQGLQFLIQYYNGEERAKGNILERFSAQQFPDLHSELNLSSLELGDSALYFCASSVAGVRNEQFFGPGTRLTVL.

The chain is built from TRBV13 and TRBJ1-5; the TRBD1 assignment by TCRdb is unverifiable without DNA. Germline CDR1 reads PRHDT; CDR2 reads FYEKMQ (reference sequence). The CDR3 covers 15 residues. CDR3 sequence reads: CASSFGQGDNQPQHF.

The chain joins TRBV2 to TRBJ2-5; TCRdb returns TRBD1, unconfirmable since there is no DNA. Germline CDR1 SNHLY, CDR2 FYNNEI. This CDR3 contains 18 residues. CDR3 sequence: CASSEGIPGTVGAETQYF.

The chain couples TRBV27 to TRBJ2-7; TCRdb indicates TRBD2, and absent DNA this call remains unverified. This CDR3 comprises 14 residues. Germline-derived CDR1 and CDR2 are MNHEY and SMNVEV (reference sequence). The CDR3 loop reads CASSFGGLENEQYF.

The V gene is TRBV12-3 or TRBV12-4, the J gene TRBJ2-5; TCRdb reports TRBD1, a call that lacks DNA to check it against. The CDR3 is 14 residues long. CDR3 region: CARSPSGGAETQYF.

This chain links TRBV10-3 with TRBJ2-5. Germline V gene sequence: CDR1 ENHRY, CDR2 SYGVKD. There are 13 residues in the CDR3. CDR3 amino acids: CASQEDLRETQYF.

The chain joins TRBV20-1 to TRBJ2-1. In germline, CDR1 is DFQATT, CDR2 SNEGSKA (reference sequence). CDR3 length equals 14 residues. The CDR3 here is CSARAEINYNEQFF.

V and J are TRBV5-1 and TRBJ2-1; as DNA is missing, the TRBD2 call by TCRdb cannot be tested. The CDR3 has 17 residues. The V gene's germline CDR1 is SGHRS and CDR2 YFSETQ. The CDR3 sequence is CASSIGTSGRSYNEQFF.

This chain connects TRBV4-1 to TRBJ2-7; the TRBD1 assignment by TCRdb is unverifiable without DNA. Per the germline V gene, CDR1 is MGHRA and CDR2 is YSYEKL. The length of the CDR3 is 15 residues. CDR3: CASSQVLRGRYEQYF.

V gene TRBV11-3 combines with J gene TRBJ2-3; with no DNA, the TCRdb D assignment of TRBD1 cannot be verified. Germline loops: CDR1 SGHNT, CDR2 YENEEA. The CDR3 is 16 amino acids. The CDR3 loop reads CASSPRSGQGEDTQYF.

The chain recombines TRBV7-6 with TRBJ1-1; TCRdb calls TRBD1, which cannot be checked without DNA. Per germline, CDR1 SGHVS and CDR2 FNYEAQ. CDR3 size: 16 residues. The CDR3 region is CASSPKSSGENTEAFF.

This chain joins TRBV6-6 and TRBJ2-4; TCRdb lists TRBD1, though no DNA is available to test this call. The germline CDR1 and CDR2 sequences are MNHNY and SVGAGI (reference sequence). The CDR3 has 13 residues. The CDR3 sequence: CASNSPLVSIQYF.

The rearrangement uses TRBV20-1 and TRBJ1-5. The CDR3 covers 16 residues. CDR1 is DFQATT, CDR2 SNEGSKA, per germline (reference sequence). CDR3: CSARYLAQGPTGPQHF.

The chain has TRBV4-1 and TRBJ1-1; TCRdb returns TRBD1, unconfirmable since there is no DNA. CDR1 is MGHRA and CDR2 is YSYEKL in the germline V gene. CDR3 length equals 16 residues. The CDR3 region is CASREGQGALYTEAFF.

This rearrangement joins TRBV5-1 to TRBJ2-1. This CDR3 region has 13 residues. Germline CDR1 is SGHRS and CDR2 is YFSETQ. Here the CDR3 reads CASSVDFYNEQFF.

The V gene is TRBV4-1, the J gene TRBJ1-6; the TRBD1 assignment by TCRdb is unverifiable without DNA. CDR3 length: 18 amino acids. Germline CDR1 MGHRA, CDR2 YSYEKL. Here the CDR3 reads CASSQDLDRVERSSPLHF.

The chain uses TRBV2 and TRBJ1-2; TCRdb picks TRBD1, but there is no DNA to check that call. This CDR3 is 15 amino acids long. CDR1 and CDR2 (germline): SNHLY, FYNNEI. The CDR3 loop reads CASSESGTGVPGYTF.

The CDR3 spells CASSSGLDRPNYGYTF. The rearrangement joins TRBV27 to TRBJ1-2; the D call of TRBD1 rests on TCRdb alone, since no DNA is present to check it. Germline values: CDR1 MNHEY, CDR2 SMNVEV (reference sequence). The CDR3 length is 16 residues.

J is TRBJ2-1 and V is TRBV21-1; as DNA is missing, the TRBD1 call by TCRdb cannot be tested. TRBV21-1 corresponds to a pseudogene. The CDR3 is made up of 13 amino acids. CDR3 sequence reads: CASSKSPIGEQFF.

The rearrangement links TRBV4-1 to TRBJ1-1; TCRdb names TRBD1, which stays unverified in the absence of DNA. The CDR3 is 14 residues long. The germline V gene has CDR1 MGHRA and CDR2 YSYEKL. The CDR3 protein is CASSQGANPGRAFF.